This is a list of T cell receptor beta chains from one sample in a study of shared clonotypes between healthy human individuals. Libraries were prepared by immunoSEQ multiplex PCR; TCRdb keeps only in-frame clonotypes and omits some of them. The sample includes over a million clones, 95% to 99% seen only once; the top ten take approximately 0.44%. The specimen was naive CD4+ T cells sorted from blood. These receptors originate from a man younger than 40 in good health. Both conserved end residues are part of each CDR3. A D gene is named only where the DNA matches it firmly. Some rows have no size entry. The others give once, few or many, or a class for an expanded clone.

J gene | D gene | clone size | V gene | CDR3 protein | CDR3 DNA
TRBJ1-1 | TRBD1 | . | TRBV27 | CASSPHRGSGTEAFF | TGTGCCAGCAGTCCCCACAGGGGGAGCGGCACTGAAGCTTTCTTT
TRBJ1-1 | . | . | TRBV7-2 | CASSLGPDTEAFF | TGTGCCAGCAGCTTAGGACCGGACACTGAAGCTTTCTTT
TRBJ2-1 | . | . | TRBV7-2 | CASSLIRVGSGNEQFF | TGTGCCAGCAGCTTAATACGGGTGGGATCGGGGAATGAGCAGTTCTTC
TRBJ1-2 | . | . | TRBV28 | CASSLARGYGYTF | TGTGCCAGCAGTTTAGCCAGGGGCTATGGCTACACCTTC
TRBJ2-7 | TRBD2 | . | TRBV10-3 | CAIRVGGPSYEQYF | TGTGCCATCAGGGTGGGAGGGCCCTCGTACGAGCAGTACTTC
TRBJ2-3 | TRBD2 | . | TRBV14 | CASSPARGGRGNTQYF | TGTGCCAGCAGCCCCGCCCGTGGCGGGAGGGGGAATACGCAGTATTTT
TRBJ1-1 | TRBD1 | . | TRBV6-5 | CASSYSVRSGGTEAFF | TGTGCCAGCAGTTACTCGGTCAGGTCAGGGGGCACTGAAGCTTTCTTT
TRBJ2-1 | TRBD2 | . | TRBV29-1 | CSVDGLAGGYNEQFF | TGCAGCGTCGATGGACTAGCGGGAGGTTACAATGAGCAGTTCTTC
TRBJ2-7 | TRBD2 | . | TRBV5-1 | CASSSTSGRDDEQYF | TGCGCCAGCAGCTCGACTAGCGGGAGGGACGACGAGCAGTACTTC
TRBJ2-3 | TRBD1 | . | TRBV6-4 | CASSARDRATDTQYF | TGTGCCAGCAGTGCCCGGGACAGGGCAACAGATACGCAGTATTTT
TRBJ2-1 | . | . | TRBV10-3 | CAISGGKRGIYNEQFF | TGTGCCATCAGTGGGGGGAAGCGCGGGATATACAATGAGCAGTTCTTC
TRBJ1-4 | . | . | TRBV4-2 | CASSHPRGDEKLFF | TGTGCCAGCAGCCATCCGAGGGGCGATGAAAAACTGTTTTTT
TRBJ2-6 | . | . | TRBV18 | CASSPQGSGANVLTF | TGTGCCAGCTCACCCCAGGGTTCTGGGGCCAACGTCCTGACTTTC
TRBJ2-1 | . | . | TRBV5-6 | CASSLLQRQPYNEQFF | TGTGCCAGCAGCTTGTTGCAGCGACAGCCCTACAATGAGCAGTTCTTC
TRBJ1-2 | . | . | TRBV28 | CATLGGSYGYTF | TGTGCCACCCTTGGGGGCAGCTATGGCTACACCTTC
TRBJ2-5 | . | . | TRBV6-5 | CASSYSRTIETQYF | TGTGCCAGCAGTTACTCGCGGACCATAGAGACCCAGTACTTC
TRBJ1-1 | TRBD1 | . | TRBV5-8 | CASSLAARGTEAFF | TGTGCCAGCAGCTTGGCCGCCAGGGGGACTGAAGCTTTCTTT
TRBJ2-5 | . | once | TRBV18 | CASSRPGTHETQYF | TGTGCCAGCTCTCGCCCAGGGACCCATGAGACCCAGTACTTC
TRBJ2-2 | . | . | TRBV5-5 | CASSLGPPSGAPNTGELFF | TGTGCCAGCAGCTTGGGCCCCCCTTCAGGGGCACCAAACACCGGGGAGCTGTTTTTT
TRBJ2-7 | TRBD1 | . | TRBV10-3 | CAISETPGTGIYEQYF | TGTGCCATCAGTGAGACTCCCGGGACAGGGATCTACGAGCAGTACTTC
TRBJ2-1 | TRBD1 | . | TRBV14 | CASSPSTGYLFF | TGTGCCAGCAGCCCCTCGACAGGGTATCTGTTCTTC
TRBJ2-7 | . | . | TRBV5-5 | CASSLVGGSYEQYF | TGTGCCAGCAGCTTGGTCGGCGGGTCTTACGAGCAGTACTTC
TRBJ2-3 | TRBD2 | . | TRBV5-5 | CASSPGGLAGTDTQYF | TGTGCCAGCAGCCCCGGGGGACTAGCGGGAACAGATACGCAGTATTTT
TRBJ2-7 | . | . | TRBV27 | CASRRTGQPYEQYF | TGTGCCAGCAGGCGAACTGGACAGCCCTACGAGCAGTACTTC
TRBJ2-1 | . | once | TRBV10-3 | CASLEGSYNEQFF | TGTGCCTCCCTGGAGGGCTCCTACAATGAGCAGTTCTTC
TRBJ2-2 | TRBD2 | . | TRBV5-4 | CASSGRLADTGELFF | TGTGCCAGCAGCGGAAGACTAGCGGACACCGGGGAGCTGTTTTTT
TRBJ2-1 | . | . | TRBV7-2 | CASSPAVRNEQFF | TGTGCCAGCAGCCCCGCGGTGCGCAATGAGCAGTTCTTC
TRBJ2-7 | . | . | TRBV25-1 | CASSTGLEQYF | TGTGCCAGCAGCACAGGGTTAGAGCAGTACTTC
TRBJ1-2 | . | . | TRBV7-8 | CASSLLDRPSYGYTF | TGTGCCAGCAGCCTCTTGGACAGACCGTCCTATGGCTACACCTTC
TRBJ2-1 | . | . | TRBV25-1 | CASSVPSSSYNEQFF | TGTGCCAGCAGTGTCCCGAGTAGCTCCTACAATGAGCAGTTCTTC
TRBJ2-1 | TRBD1 | . | TRBV5-1 | CASSSTGFFSDEQFF | TGCGCCAGCAGCTCGACAGGGTTTTTCTCCGATGAGCAGTTCTTC
TRBJ2-1 | TRBD1 | . | TRBV5-4 | CASSLARTGGDEQFF | TGTGCCAGCAGCTTGGCCCGGACAGGGGGCGATGAGCAGTTCTTC
TRBJ2-7 | TRBD2 | . | TRBV7-8 | CASSYPLAGGAYEQYF | TGTGCCAGCAGCTATCCCCTTGCGGGGGGGGCCTACGAGCAGTACTTC
TRBJ1-2 | TRBD1 | . | TRBV19 | CASSDGQGNGRVFGYTF | TGTGCCAGTAGTGATGGACAGGGGAACGGCCGGGTATTTGGCTACACCTTC
TRBJ2-2 | . | . | TRBV29-1 | CSPPWRCLVTGELFF | TGCAGCCCTCCCTGGAGGTGCTTAGTAACCGGGGAGCTGTTTTTT
TRBJ1-1 | . | . | TRBV28 | CASSFQPGQTEAFF | TGTGCCAGCAGTTTCCAGCCTGGTCAGACTGAAGCTTTCTTT